The 17 T cell receptor beta chains reported below all come from one sample, sequenced in a study of blood T cell repertoires in COVID-19. Assay: immunoSEQ multiplex PCR; the TCRdb copy retains only in-frame clones and omits some. Among fewer than 250,000 clones, approximately 86% were seen once, and the ten largest hold about 1.6%. Material: peripheral blood. The receptors derive from a woman in her sixties who had recovered from COVID-19.

The chain uses TRBV5-4 and TRBJ1-3; D gene ambiguous. V was clipped by 2 bases and J by 5 bases, with 14 bases between them. The CDR3 contains 15 residues. Germline CDR1 and CDR2: SGHNT and YYREEE (reference sequence). The DNA for the CDR3 is TGTGCCAGCAGCTTTACGGGGTCAGGCAGAAACACCATATATTTT. Its translation: CASSFTGSGRNTIYF.

V usage is TRBV11-3 and J usage is TRBJ2-2, with 11 bases aligning to TRBD2. The J segment lost 7 bases and the V segment lost 4 bases, leaving 8 bases of the junction unmatched. Looked up from germline, CDR1 is SGHNT and CDR2 is YENEEA. The CDR3 covers 16 residues. CDR3 in DNA: TGTGCCAGCAGCTGGATAGCGGGGGGGCAGATCGGGGAGCTGTTTTTT. This sequence encodes CASSWIAGGQIGELFF.

The CDR3 region is CASSIYEGHGNQPQHF. CDR3 coding DNA: TGTGCCAGTAGTATATACGAGGGTCACGGCAATCAGCCCCAGCATTTT. This chain links TRBV19 with TRBJ1-5; D gene ambiguous. CDR3 size: 16 residues. Germline V lookup: CDR1 LNHDA, CDR2 SQIVND (reference sequence). V lost 2 bases, J lost 2 bases, and 13 bases lay in between.

This chain links TRBV9 with TRBJ2-5; D call uncertain. The CDR3 is 12 amino acids. V lost 4 bases to trimming and J lost 4 bases, with 8 bases between them. From germline, CDR1 is SGDLS and CDR2 YYNGEE. Here the CDR3 reads CASSPRGETQYF. CDR3 sequence (DNA): TGTGCCAGCAGCCCACGAGGAGAGACCCAGTACTTC. Full variable domain (remainder filled in from reference TRBV9 and TRBJ2-5): DSGVTQTPKHLITATGQRVTLRCSPRSGDLSVYWYQQSLDQGLQFLIQYYNGEERAKGNILERFSAQQFPDLHSELNLSSLELGDSALYFCASSPRGETQYFGPGTRLLVL.

In this sample, this clone turned up many times. The genes are TRBV7-3 and TRBJ1-1; a weak D match, TRBD1 (5 bases). V lost 5 bases to trimming and J lost 10 bases, with 20 bases between them. CDR3 length: 14 amino acids. The V gene's germline CDR1 is SGHTA and CDR2 FQGTGA. Written as DNA, the CDR3 is TGTGCCAGCAGCCCTCTTAGCAGGGCGCGGGGAGCTTTCTTT. Translated: CASSPLSRARGAFF.

This chain joins TRBV6-1 and TRBJ2-1, with 11 bases aligning to TRBD2. This CDR3 spans 15 amino acids. V lost 1 base and J lost 9; bases outside the gene matches: 5. Germline CDR1 and CDR2: MNHNS and SASEGT. CDR3 sequence: CASSEVAGGLGEQFF. The CDR3 DNA reads TGTGCCAGCAGTGAAGTAGCGGGGGGGCTCGGTGAGCAGTTCTTC.

This chain joins TRBV5-4 and TRBJ2-1, with D unresolved. This CDR3 has 15 residues. The V gene's germline CDR1 is SGHNT and CDR2 YYREEE (reference sequence). V gave up 0 bases and J gave up 4 bases, with 11 bases separating them. As DNA, the CDR3 is TGTGCCAGCAGCTTGGACGGAGCCCTTTACAATGAGCAGTTCTTC. Its translation is CASSLDGALYNEQFF.

V is TRBV14 and J is TRBJ2-7; perhaps TRBD2 as D (6 bases). V lost 0 bases and J 7 bases, leaving 13 bases between the germline ends. The CDR3 length is 14 residues. Germline V lookup: CDR1 SGHDN, CDR2 FVKESK. The DNA of the CDR3 is TGTGCCAGCAGCCAAGATCGGGCTGGAGGGGAGCAGTACTTC. Translation: CASSQDRAGGEQYF.

V gene TRBV6-5 combines with J gene TRBJ1-2, with D possibly matching TRBD1 (6 bases). Trimming took off 6 bases at V and 4 bases at J, with 12 bases between the two ends. Germline V gene lookup returns CDR1 MNHEY and CDR2 SVGAGI. The CDR3 sequence is 13 residues long. In nucleotides, the CDR3 is TGTGCCAGCAGACCCGGGACACTCTATGGCTACACCTTC. Translation: CASRPGTLYGYTF.

This sequence joins TRBV10-2 and TRBJ2-1; 11 nucleotides align to TRBD2. CDR3 length equals 14 residues. Looked up from germline, CDR1 is WSHSY and CDR2 is SAAADI. V lost 7 bases, J lost 4 bases, and 3 bases stayed unmatched. The DNA for the CDR3 is TGCGCCAGCACCCTAGCGGGAGGTTACAATGAGCAGTTCTTC. Encoded protein: CASTLAGGYNEQFF.

This clone has just one count. The V gene is TRBV3-1 (or the pseudogene TRBV3-2), the J gene TRBJ1-2; the D gene is possibly TRBD1 (6 bases). Germline CDR1 reads LGHDT; CDR2 reads YNNKEL (reference sequence). V lost 0 bases and J 3 bases, leaving 14 bases between the germline ends. This CDR3 is 16 amino acids long. The CDR3 reads CASSQEPLGQYYGYTF. The CDR3 DNA sequence: TGTGCCAGCAGCCAAGAACCGTTAGGACAGTACTATGGCTACACCTTC.

This chain connects TRBV4-3 to TRBJ1-5, with D maybe TRBD1 (5 bases). Germline CDR1 and CDR2: LGHNA and YSLEER. V was pared by 4 bases and J by 0 bases, with 7 bases between. This CDR3 is 14 amino acids long. The chain's CDR3 is CASSLDSSNQPQHF. The CDR3 DNA follows: TGCGCCAGCAGCCTTGACAGTAGCAATCAGCCCCAGCATTTT.

V is TRBV5-1 and J is TRBJ2-3, with a tentative D call TRBD1 (6 bases). From germline, CDR1 is SGHRS and CDR2 YFSETQ. Trimming left V 3 bases short and J 0 bases short, with 11 bases between. This CDR3 region has 15 residues. In DNA, the CDR3 is TGCGCCAGCAGCTGGACAGATTCTAGCACAGATACGCAGTATTTT. Protein product: CASSWTDSSTDTQYF.

CDR3 nucleotide sequence: TGCGCCAGCAGCCAAGTTGGGAGAGGGGCCAACGTCCTGACTTTC. Translating it yields CASSQVGRGANVLTF. V is TRBV4-1 and J is TRBJ2-6, with D possibly matching TRBD2 (5 bases). From germline, CDR1 is MGHRA and CDR2 YSYEKL. The CDR3 has 15 amino acids. Deletions cut 1 base from V and 4 bases from J, with 8 bases between.

This rearrangement joins TRBV6-2 or TRBV6-3 to TRBJ1-1, with TRBD1 as a possible D gene (6 bases). V was pared by 7 bases and J by 0 bases, with 21 bases between. Germline CDR1 is MNHEY and CDR2 is SVGEGT. The CDR3 is 17 amino acids. CDR3 protein: CASTPSTGMRLNTEAFF. CDR3 coding DNA: TGTGCCAGCACCCCTTCGACAGGCATGCGCCTGAACACTGAAGCTTTCTTT.

A remark on this clone: Other nucleotide sequences in the sample specify the same CDR3. This rearrangement joins TRBV6-4 to TRBJ2-6; the D gene is possibly TRBD1 (6 bases). The CDR3 contains 16 residues. V lost 0 bases and J 0 bases, leaving 6 bases between the germline ends. CDR1 is MRHNA and CDR2 is SNTAGT in the germline V gene. The CDR3 coding sequence is TGTGCCAGCAGTGACTCGGACAGCTCTGGGGCCAACGTCCTGACTTTC. Protein product: CASSDSDSSGANVLTF.

The rearrangement uses TRBV6-4 and TRBJ2-2; a weak D match, TRBD1 (5 bases). Trimming removed 6 bases at V and 2 bases at J, with 10 bases between. CDR3 size: 14 residues. Germline CDR1 reads MRHNA; CDR2 reads SNTAGT. CDR3 residues: CASRKDRNTGELFF. The CDR3 region has the DNA TGTGCCAGCAGAAAAGACAGAAACACCGGGGAGCTGTTTTTT.